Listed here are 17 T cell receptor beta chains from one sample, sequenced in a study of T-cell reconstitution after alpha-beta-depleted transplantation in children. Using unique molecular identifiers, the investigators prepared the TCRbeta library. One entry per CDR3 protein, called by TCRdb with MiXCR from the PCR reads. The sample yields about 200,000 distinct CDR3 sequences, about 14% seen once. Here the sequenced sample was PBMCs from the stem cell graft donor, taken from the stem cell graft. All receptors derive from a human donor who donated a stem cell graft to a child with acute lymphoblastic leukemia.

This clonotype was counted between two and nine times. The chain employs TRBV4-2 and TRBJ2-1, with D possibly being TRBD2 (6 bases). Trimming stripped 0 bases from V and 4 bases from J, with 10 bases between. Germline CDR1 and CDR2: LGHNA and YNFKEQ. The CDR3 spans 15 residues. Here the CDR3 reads CASSQDRSGYNEQFF. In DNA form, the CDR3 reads TGTGCCAGCAGCCAAGATCGTAGCGGTTACAATGAGCAGTTCTTC.

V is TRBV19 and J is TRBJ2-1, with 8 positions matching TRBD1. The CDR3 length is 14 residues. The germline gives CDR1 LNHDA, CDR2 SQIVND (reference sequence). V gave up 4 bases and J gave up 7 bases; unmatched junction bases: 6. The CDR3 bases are TGTGCCAGTAGTAGGGGGACAGGTCCTAATGAGCAGTTCTTC. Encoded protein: CASSRGTGPNEQFF.

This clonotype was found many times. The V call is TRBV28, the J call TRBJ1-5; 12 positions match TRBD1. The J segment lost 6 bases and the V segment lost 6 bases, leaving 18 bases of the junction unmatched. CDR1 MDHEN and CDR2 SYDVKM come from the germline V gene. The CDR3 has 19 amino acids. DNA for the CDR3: TGTGCCAGCAGCCCCGTGGGTCCGGGACAGGGGGCCGCACGTCAGCCCCAGCATTTT. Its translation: CASSPVGPGQGAARQPQHF.

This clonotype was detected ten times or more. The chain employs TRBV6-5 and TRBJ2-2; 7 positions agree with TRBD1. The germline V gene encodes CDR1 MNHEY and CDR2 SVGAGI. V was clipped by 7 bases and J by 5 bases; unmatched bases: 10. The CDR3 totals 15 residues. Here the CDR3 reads CASTRQGRATGELFF. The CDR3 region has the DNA TGTGCCAGCACTAGACAGGGAAGAGCGACCGGGGAGCTGTTTTTT.

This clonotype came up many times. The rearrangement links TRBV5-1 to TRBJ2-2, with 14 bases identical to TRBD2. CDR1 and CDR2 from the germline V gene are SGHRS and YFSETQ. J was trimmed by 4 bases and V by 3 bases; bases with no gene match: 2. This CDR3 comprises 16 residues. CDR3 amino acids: CASSSTSGRATGELFF. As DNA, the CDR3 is TGCGCCAGCAGCTCGACTAGCGGGAGGGCCACCGGGGAGCTGTTTTTT.

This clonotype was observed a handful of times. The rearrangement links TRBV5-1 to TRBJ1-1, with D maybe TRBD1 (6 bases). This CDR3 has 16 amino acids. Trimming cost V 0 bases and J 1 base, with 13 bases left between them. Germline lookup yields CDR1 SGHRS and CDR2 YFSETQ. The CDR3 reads CASSLDGQRSNTEAFF. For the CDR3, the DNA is TGCGCCAGCAGCTTGGATGGACAGCGCTCGAACACTGAAGCTTTCTTT.

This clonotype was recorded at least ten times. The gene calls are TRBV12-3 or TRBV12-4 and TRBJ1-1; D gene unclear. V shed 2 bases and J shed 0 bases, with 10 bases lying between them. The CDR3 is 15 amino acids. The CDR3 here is CASSLSYVLNTEAFF. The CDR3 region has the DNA TGTGCCAGCAGTTTAAGTTACGTACTGAACACTGAAGCTTTCTTT.

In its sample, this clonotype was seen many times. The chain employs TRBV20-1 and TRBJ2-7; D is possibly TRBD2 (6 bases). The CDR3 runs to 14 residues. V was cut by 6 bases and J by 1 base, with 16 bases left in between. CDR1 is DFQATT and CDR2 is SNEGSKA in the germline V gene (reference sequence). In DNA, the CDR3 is TGCAGTGCCACGCGTGGGGGACTTTCCTACGAGCAGTACTTC. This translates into CSATRGGLSYEQYF.

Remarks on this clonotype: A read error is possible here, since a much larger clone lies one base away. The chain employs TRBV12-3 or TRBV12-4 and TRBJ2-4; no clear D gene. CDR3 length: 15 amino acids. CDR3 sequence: CASSLPGSRMNMQYF. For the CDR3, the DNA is TGTGCCAGCAGTCTCCCTGGGTCTAGGATGAACATGCAGTACTTC.

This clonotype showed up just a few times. The CDR3 loop is CASRLDRGRDTIYF. CDR3 bases: TGTGCCAGCAGATTGGACAGGGGGCGAGACACCATATATTTT. V gene TRBV12-3 or TRBV12-4 combines with J gene TRBJ1-3, with 11 bases fitting TRBD1. This CDR3 is 14 amino acids long. The trim removed 6 bases at V and 8 bases at J, leaving 6 bases unmatched.

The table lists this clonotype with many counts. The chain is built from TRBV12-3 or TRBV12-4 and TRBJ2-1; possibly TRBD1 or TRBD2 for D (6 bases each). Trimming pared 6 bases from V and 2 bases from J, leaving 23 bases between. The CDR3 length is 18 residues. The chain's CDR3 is CASSPTGYEAGTYNEQFF. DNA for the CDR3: TGTGCCAGCAGCCCGACAGGTTACGAGGCGGGGACCTACAATGAGCAGTTCTTC.

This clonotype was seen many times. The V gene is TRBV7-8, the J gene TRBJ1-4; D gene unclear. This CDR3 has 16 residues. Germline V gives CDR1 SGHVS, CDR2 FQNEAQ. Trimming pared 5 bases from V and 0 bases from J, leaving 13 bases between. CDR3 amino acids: CASSLQRLATNEKLFF. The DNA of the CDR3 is TGTGCCAGCAGCCTACAGAGACTTGCAACTAATGAAAAACTGTTTTTT.

The CDR3 DNA is TGCAGTGCTAGAGTTTTACCGGGGGTAAGGGACGAGCAGTACTTC. Its protein product is CSARVLPGVRDEQYF. V and J are TRBV20-1 and TRBJ2-7, with D perhaps TRBD2 (6 bases). Germline V gene lookup returns CDR1 DFQATT and CDR2 SNEGSKA (reference sequence). CDR3 length equals 15 residues. The germline V and J ends were trimmed by 1 base and 5 bases, with 18 bases remaining between them.

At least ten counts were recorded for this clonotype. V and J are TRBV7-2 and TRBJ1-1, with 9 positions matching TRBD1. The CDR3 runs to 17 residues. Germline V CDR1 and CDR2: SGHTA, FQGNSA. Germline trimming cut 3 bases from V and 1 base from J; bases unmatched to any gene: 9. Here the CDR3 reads CASSFTGGAVRNTEAFF. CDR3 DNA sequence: TGTGCCAGCAGCTTTACAGGGGGCGCGGTAAGGAACACTGAAGCTTTCTTT.

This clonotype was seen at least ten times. The CDR3 nucleotides are TGCAGTGCTGGGACGAGCGGGGGTTACACCGGGGAGCTGTTTTTT. The encoded protein is CSAGTSGGYTGELFF. This chain links TRBV20-1 with TRBJ2-2; 8 bases align to TRBD2. Germline V gene data show CDR1 as DFQATT and CDR2 as SNEGSKA (reference sequence). After removal of 5 bases from V and 3 bases from J, the junction contained 8 bases not matched to a gene. The CDR3 loop spans 15 amino acids.

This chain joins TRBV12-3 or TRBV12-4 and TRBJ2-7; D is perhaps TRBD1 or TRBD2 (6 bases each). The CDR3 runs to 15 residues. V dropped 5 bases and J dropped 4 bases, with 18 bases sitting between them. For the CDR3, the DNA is TGTGCCAGCAGTACGCGGAGGGGGAGTACATACGAGCAGTACTTC. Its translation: CASSTRRGSTYEQYF.

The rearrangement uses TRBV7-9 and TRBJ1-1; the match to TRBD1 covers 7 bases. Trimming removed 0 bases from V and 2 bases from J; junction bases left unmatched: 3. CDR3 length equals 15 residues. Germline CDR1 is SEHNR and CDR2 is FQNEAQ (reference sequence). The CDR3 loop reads CASSLANRGNTEAFF. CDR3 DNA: TGTGCCAGCAGCTTAGCGAACAGGGGTAACACTGAAGCTTTCTTT.